This paragraph reports one T cell receptor (beta chain). These data belong to a study of blood T cell repertoires in COVID-19. The V end was cut by 0 bases, the J end by 0 bases, with 8 bases between. CDR1 is KGHSH, CDR2 LQKENI, per germline. The CDR3 has 16 residues. As originally analysed: Reference gene primer amplification yielded estimated nucleated cell counts. TCRdb's table, derived via immunoSEQ multiplex PCR, lists solely in-frame clones and lacks some. The V and J calls and clone size come from that table; D and trimming were worked out from the DNA. This table has some 200,000 clones, around 84% appearing once.

The V gene is TRBV18, the J gene TRBJ2-2; a possible D gene is TRBD1 (6 bases). The TCR originated in a man aged 50 or older with active or convalescent COVID-19. The sample taken for sequencing was peripheral blood. CDR3 sequence (DNA): TGTGCCAGCTCACCACCGGGACAAACGAACACCGGGGAGCTGTTTTTT. Its translation is CASSPPGQTNTGELFF.